The 15 T cell receptor beta chains in this list originate from one sample, sequenced in a study of PD-1 blockade in classical Hodgkin lymphoma. The protocol was immunoSEQ multiplex PCR, while the TCRdb copy is restricted to in-frame clones and leaves out a portion. The sample has 20,000 to 25,000 clones; almost 70% are singletons. In every patient, relapse followed autologous stem cell transplantation, while exposure to brentuximab vedotin differed. The material sequenced was peripheral blood mononuclear cells (PBMCs), taken at baseline. The receptors were sampled from a human donor with classical Hodgkin lymphoma.

In its sample, this clone was seen a few times. The chain carries TRBV11-2 and TRBJ2-2; TRBD1 aligns across 8 bases. The CDR3 has 16 residues. The V segment lost 4 bases and the J segment 1 base; nucleotides outside the gene matches: 5. Germline V CDR1 and CDR2: SGHAT, FQNNGV. CDR3 amino acids: CASSSDRGKNTGELFF. DNA of the CDR3: TGTGCCAGCAGCTCAGACAGGGGAAAGAACACCGGGGAGCTGTTTTTT.

This clone was counted a few times. This chain connects TRBV4-1 to TRBJ1-1; D is possibly TRBD1 (5 bases). Germline V lookup: CDR1 MGHRA, CDR2 YSYEKL. The CDR3 contains 15 residues. Trimming took 0 bases from V and 6 from J, leaving 14 bases between them. The CDR3 region has the DNA TGCGCCAGCAGCCAAGATTGGGGCCAGTACCCTGAAGCTTTCTTT. This translates into CASSQDWGQYPEAFF.

The V gene is TRBV2, the J gene TRBJ1-5; D possibly corresponds to TRBD1 (6 bases). V was trimmed by 2 bases and J by 0 bases, leaving 11 bases between them. Germline lookup yields CDR1 SNHLY and CDR2 FYNNEI. The CDR3 is 16 residues long. CDR3 coding DNA: TGTGCCAGCAGTGAATGGGACACCCGTAGCAATCAGCCCCAGCATTTT. Its translation is CASSEWDTRSNQPQHF.

This sequence joins TRBV7-3 and TRBJ2-4; tentative D call: TRBD2 (7 bases). In germline, CDR1 is SGHTA, CDR2 FQGTGA. The V end was cut by 5 bases, the J end by 5 bases, with 13 bases between. This CDR3 spans 14 amino acids. The DNA of the CDR3 is TGTGCCAGCAGCACCGGGGGGCGGCAAAACATTCAGTACTTC. Translation gives CASSTGGRQNIQYF.

This sequence joins TRBV19 and TRBJ2-3, with D perhaps TRBD2 (5 bases). Trimming pared 8 bases from V and 0 bases from J, leaving 12 bases between. The germline CDR1 and CDR2 sequences are LNHDA and SQIVND (reference sequence). The CDR3 has 14 residues. The CDR3 DNA follows: TGTGCCAGTGAGAGGGAGTTTAGCACAGATACGCAGTATTTT. Protein sequence: CASEREFSTDTQYF.

The chain carries TRBV19 and TRBJ1-2; no clear D gene. CDR1 LNHDA and CDR2 SQIVND come from the germline V gene (reference sequence). V gave up 5 bases and J gave up 4 bases, with 17 bases separating them. This CDR3 has 15 amino acids. In DNA, the CDR3 is TGTGCCAGTAGTTCCCTCATGACTGAATTCTATGGCTACACCTTC. Encoded protein: CASSSLMTEFYGYTF.

The rearrangement links TRBV21-1 to TRBJ2-3; TRBD1 is taken as the D call from the table, unchecked against the DNA. TRBV21-1 is a pseudogene. The CDR3 has 17 amino acids. The chain's CDR3 is CASSKGGQGWGTDTQYF. The CDR3 nucleotides are TGTGCCAGCAGCAAAGGGGGACAGGGTTGGGGCACAGATACGCAGTATTTT.

The chain employs TRBV19 and TRBJ1-1, with D possibly TRBD1 on 5 matching bases. The V gene lost 7 bases and the J gene lost 6 bases, with 21 bases spanning the gap. Per germline, CDR1 LNHDA and CDR2 SQIVND (reference sequence). There are 15 residues in the CDR3. The CDR3 loop is CASTPPPGSRAEAFF. The CDR3 DNA reads TGTGCCAGTACCCCTCCCCCAGGGTCGAGGGCTGAAGCTTTCTTT.

This clone was observed a handful of times. J is TRBJ1-5 and V is TRBV5-8, with TRBD1 as a possible D gene (6 bases). V was trimmed by 10 bases and J by 3 bases, leaving 11 bases between them. The CDR3 contains 12 residues. Germline-derived CDR1 and CDR2 are SGHTS and YDEGEE. The CDR3 coding sequence is TGTGCCTCCACAGGGTACAATCAGCCCCAGCATTTT. It yields the protein CASTGYNQPQHF. The full variable domain, its missing parts supplied by reference TRBV5-8 and TRBJ1-5, is EAGVTQSPTHLIKTRGQQATLRCSPISGHTSVYWYQQALGLGLQFLLWYDEGEERNRGNFPPRFSGRQFPNYSSELNVNALELEDSALYLCASTGYNQPQHFGDGTRLSIL.

This chain connects TRBV18 to TRBJ1-3; D is unclear. The germline V gene encodes CDR1 KGHSH and CDR2 LQKENI. The V and J ends lost 5 bases and 3 bases respectively, with 14 bases between them. This CDR3 is 15 amino acids long. The CDR3 loop reads CASSSDEDGGNTIYF. The CDR3 DNA reads as TGTGCCAGCTCATCAGACGAGGATGGTGGAAACACCATATATTTT.

This rearrangement joins TRBV9 to TRBJ2-1, with a weak D call TRBD2 (5 bases). This CDR3 is 12 amino acids long. The germline V and J ends were trimmed by 0 bases and 11 bases, with 9 bases remaining between them. Germline CDR1 is SGDLS and CDR2 is YYNGEE. Written as DNA, the CDR3 is TGTGCCAGCAGCGTAGACGGGGTTCAGCAGTTCTTC. This codes for CASSVDGVQQFF.

The chain uses TRBV10-3 and TRBJ1-2; no clear D. Germline CDR1 ENHRY, CDR2 SYGVKD. This CDR3 region has 15 residues. V lost 4 bases to trimming and J lost 5 bases, with 17 bases between them. The CDR3 nucleotides are TGTGCCATCAGTGTAGGGCAGAACGACATTTATGGCTACACCTTC. It codes for CAISVGQNDIYGYTF.

The chain joins TRBV19 to TRBJ2-4; perhaps TRBD1 as D (6 bases). With 1 base removed from V and 1 base from J, the gap between germline ends came to 8 bases. Germline loops: CDR1 LNHDA, CDR2 SQIVND (reference sequence). CDR3 size: 15 residues. CDR3 loop: CASSIVQGAKNIQYF. CDR3 in DNA: TGTGCCAGTAGTATAGTTCAGGGGGCCAAAAACATTCAGTACTTC.

The gene calls are TRBV30 and TRBJ1-5; D may be TRBD1 (5 bases). The CDR3 runs 12 residues. Germline V gene data show CDR1 as GTSNPN and CDR2 as SVGIG (reference sequence). V lost 5 bases to trimming and J lost 6 bases, with 11 bases between them. This chain's CDR3 is CAWEGQGQPQHF. Here the CDR3 DNA reads TGTGCCTGGGAGGGGCAGGGTCAGCCCCAGCATTTT.

The J gene is TRBJ1-6, the V gene TRBV2, with D possibly being TRBD1 (5 bases). V shed 7 bases and J shed 0 bases, with 13 bases lying between them. CDR1 and CDR2 from the germline V gene are SNHLY and FYNNEI. This CDR3 is 16 amino acids long. The CDR3 sequence is CASTQEPSSYNSPLHF. CDR3 in DNA: TGTGCCAGCACACAGGAACCAAGCTCCTATAATTCACCCCTCCACTTT.